Listed here are 14 T cell receptor beta chains from one sample, sequenced in a study of cytomegalovirus exposure and HLA in healthy donors. Libraries were prepared by immunoSEQ multiplex PCR; TCRdb keeps only in-frame clonotypes and omits some of them. The top ten clones hold 1.7% of a sample with roughly 68,000 clones, roughly 90% of them seen once. The source material was PBMCs. These receptors were collected from a woman aged 18-29 years in good health and CMV-seronegative.

The chain recombines TRBV4-1 with TRBJ1-2, with D unclear. The CDR3 runs to 16 residues. Germline CDR1 and CDR2: MGHRA and YSYEKL. Deletions cut 2 bases from V and 5 bases from J, with 18 bases between. The CDR3 DNA reads TGCGCCAGCAGCCAAAACCCCCATGCGGAATATTATGGCTACACCTTC. It codes for CASSQNPHAEYYGYTF.

The chain joins TRBV11-2 to TRBJ2-1; 9 bases line up with TRBD1. This CDR3 has 16 residues. Trimming cost V 0 bases and J 8 bases; bases outside gene matches: 8. Germline V gene sequence: CDR1 SGHAT, CDR2 FQNNGV. The DNA of the CDR3 is TGTGCCAGCAGCTTAGATCTGGGACAGGGCGGGTATGAGCAGTTCTTC. Translating gives CASSLDLGQGGYEQFF.

This chain uses TRBV27 with TRBJ1-2; possibly TRBD1 for D (5 bases). This CDR3 contains 15 residues. Trimming took 2 bases from V and 4 from J, leaving 14 bases between them. Germline lookup yields CDR1 MNHEY and CDR2 SMNVEV (reference sequence). CDR3 DNA sequence: TGTGCCAGCAGTTTACTGGGAGGGGACCGCTATGGCTACACCTTC. This translates into CASSLLGGDRYGYTF.

The chain links TRBV11-2 to TRBJ1-2; perhaps TRBD1 as D (5 bases). Trimming shortened V by 0 bases and J by 4 bases, and 12 bases separated the two germline ends. CDR1 is SGHAT and CDR2 is FQNNGV in the germline V gene. The length of the CDR3 is 15 residues. The CDR3 loop is CASSLDGAGVYGYTF. CDR3 coding DNA: TGTGCCAGCAGCTTAGATGGGGCGGGGGTCTATGGCTACACCTTC.

The rearrangement links TRBV6-1 to TRBJ2-1; a possible D gene is TRBD2 (6 bases). CDR1 and CDR2 from the germline V gene are MNHNS and SASEGT. The CDR3 is made up of 16 amino acids. V shed 3 bases and J shed 0 bases, with 12 bases lying between them. Here the CDR3 DNA reads TGTGCCAGCAGTGATCACGCGGGGAGCTCCTACAATGAGCAGTTCTTC. This translates into CASSDHAGSSYNEQFF.

The gene calls are TRBV18 and TRBJ2-7; no reliable D call. CDR1 KGHSH and CDR2 LQKENI come from the germline V gene. The CDR3 contains 12 residues. V lost 3 bases and J 0 bases, leaving 3 bases between the germline ends. DNA for the CDR3: TGTGCCAGCTCACCTCTCTCCTACGAGCAGTACTTC. Translation: CASSPLSYEQYF.

This chain joins TRBV7-9 and TRBJ2-3; weak D call: TRBD2 (6 bases). CDR3 length: 14 residues. The ends were cut back, 1 base at V and 3 bases at J, with 8 bases in the middle. The germline V gene encodes CDR1 SEHNR and CDR2 FQNEAQ (reference sequence). CDR3 bases: TGTGCCAGCAGCTTAGTTAGCGGTACAGATACGCAGTATTTT. It codes for CASSLVSGTDTQYF.

The chain carries TRBV27 and TRBJ2-3, with D maybe TRBD1 (6 bases). Germline values: CDR1 MNHEY, CDR2 SMNVEV (reference sequence). Trimming took off 6 bases at V and 6 bases at J, with 16 bases between the two ends. The CDR3 has 14 residues. The CDR3 DNA is TGTGCCAGCAGAACACAACAGGGTACTGATACGCAGTATTTT. Translating it yields CASRTQQGTDTQYF.

On this clone: At one of its ends the junction is not consistent with the germline gene, which may arise from a read error. V and J are TRBV7-7 and TRBJ2-2; 11 bases match TRBD1. The CDR3 is 16 residues long. In germline, CDR1 is SSHAT, CDR2 FNYEAQ (reference sequence). The CDR3, as DNA: TGTGCTAGCAGCAGGTTTGGACAGGGGGCCACCGGGGAGCTGTTTTTT. Translating it yields CASSRFGQGATGELFF.

The chain carries TRBV7-9 and TRBJ1-2, with 7 bases identical to TRBD1. J gave up 2 bases and V 4 bases, and 13 bases lay outside the gene matches. The CDR3 covers 17 residues. Germline assignment: CDR1 SEHNR and CDR2 FQNEAQ (reference sequence). This CDR3 reads CASSSQGGNQINYGYTF. The CDR3 DNA sequence: TGTGCCAGCAGCTCGCAAGGGGGCAACCAGATAAACTATGGCTACACCTTC.

This chain uses TRBV4-2 with TRBJ2-7; 12 bases map to TRBD2. Germline assignment: CDR1 LGHNA and CDR2 YNFKEQ. The J segment lost 2 bases and the V segment lost 2 bases, leaving 1 base of the junction unmatched. The length of the CDR3 is 15 residues. The CDR3 DNA sequence: TGTGCCAGCAGCCAACTAGCGGGAGGGCCCTACGAGCAGTACTTC. Translated: CASSQLAGGPYEQYF.

V and J are TRBV5-1 and TRBJ2-2; possibly TRBD1 for D (5 bases). Germline assignment: CDR1 SGHRS and CDR2 YFSETQ. The CDR3 is 14 amino acids. Trimming took off 0 bases at V and 5 bases at J, with 8 bases between the two ends. CDR3 nucleotide sequence: TGCGCCAGCAGCTTGGTACCAGGGACCGGGGAGCTGTTTTTT. Translated: CASSLVPGTGELFF. Together with reference TRBV5-1 and TRBJ2-2, the CDR3 gives the full variable domain: KAGVTQTPRYLIKTRGQQVTLSCSPISGHRSVSWYQQTPGQGLQFLFEYFSETQRNKGNFPGRFSGRQFSNSRSEMNVSTLELGDSALYLCASSLVPGTGELFFGEGSRLTVL.

The chain carries TRBV30 and TRBJ2-2; possibly TRBD2 for D (6 bases). Germline loops: CDR1 GTSNPN, CDR2 SVGIG (reference sequence). The CDR3 spans 13 residues. V was cut by 8 bases and J by 7 bases, with 17 bases left in between. CDR3 nucleotide sequence: TGTGCCCTCCCCTCGGGGGAGGTCGGGGAGCTGTTTTTT. This codes for CALPSGEVGELFF. The whole variable domain, filled in from reference TRBV30 and TRBJ2-2, reads SQTIHQWPATLVQPVGSPLSLECTVEGTSNPNLYWYRQAAGRGLQLLFYSVGIGQISSEVPQNLSASRPQDRQFILSSKKLLLSDSGFYLCALPSGEVGELFFGEGSRLTVL.

The J gene is TRBJ1-1, the V gene TRBV6-5, with unresolved D. CDR3 length: 11 amino acids. The ends were cut back, 3 bases at V and 9 bases at J, with 8 bases in the middle. Germline CDR1 reads MNHEY; CDR2 reads SVGAGI. Here the CDR3 reads CASSYKEQAFF. The DNA for the CDR3 is TGTGCCAGCAGTTATAAAGAGCAAGCTTTCTTT.